Shown below are 30 T cell receptor beta chains from a single sample sequenced in a study of beta chain features in type 1 diabetes. The entirety of the isolated RNA underwent reverse transcription, so expressed TCRB transcripts were sequenced. Clones were sequenced by immunoSEQ multiplex PCR, and TCRdb holds only the in-frame ones, with some missing. Altogether almost 350,000 clones are present, 6.5% to 10% being singletons, with the ten largest covering 0.44%. Sequenced input: central memory CD4+ T cells from blood. Every receptor here comes from a woman aged 18 to 35 in good health.

V and J are TRBV28 and TRBJ2-7, with a weak D call TRBD1 (5 bases). The CDR3 loop spans 11 amino acids. CDR1 and CDR2 (germline): MDHEN, SYDVKM. With 6 bases removed from V and 6 bases from J, the gap between germline ends came to 9 bases. This CDR3 reads CASSGGAEQYF. Written as DNA, the CDR3 is TGTGCCAGCAGCGGTGGGGCCGAGCAGTACTTC.

This clone was picked up a small number of times. This chain uses TRBV6-5 with TRBJ1-5; D remains unclear. Trimming removed 4 bases from V and 3 bases from J, with 4 bases in between. CDR1 and CDR2 from the germline V gene are MNHEY and SVGAGI. The CDR3 is made up of 12 amino acids. CDR3 region: CASSLPNQPQHF. The CDR3 nucleotides read TGTGCCAGCAGTTTACCCAATCAGCCCCAGCATTTT.

This clone was seen more than once but under ten times. The genes are TRBV28 and TRBJ2-7, with TRBD1 matching 7 bases. CDR3 length: 15 residues. Germline CDR1 MDHEN, CDR2 SYDVKM. The trim removed 6 bases at V and 0 bases at J, leaving 8 bases unmatched. In nucleotides, the CDR3 is TGTGCCAGCAGCTCATTGGGGACAGACTCCTACGAGCAGTACTTC. It is translated as CASSSLGTDSYEQYF.

The CDR3 spells CATSRGTSGQYNEQFF. Written as DNA, the CDR3 is TGTGCCACCAGCAGAGGTACGAGCGGGCAGTACAATGAGCAGTTCTTC. The V call is TRBV15, the J call TRBJ2-1, with D perhaps matching TRBD2 (6 bases). The CDR3 extends over 16 amino acids. With 1 base removed from V and 4 bases from J, the gap between germline ends came to 14 bases. Germline V CDR1 and CDR2: LNHNV, YYDKDF (reference sequence). The full variable domain, completed using reference TRBV15 and TRBJ2-1, is DAMVIQNPRYQVTQFGKPVTLSCSQTLNHNVMYWYQQKSSQAPKLLFHYYDKDFNNEADTPDNFQSRRPNTSFCFLDIRSPGLGDTAMYLCATSRGTSGQYNEQFFGPGTRLTVL.

This clone occurred a few times. V usage is TRBV20-1 and J usage is TRBJ1-2; D possibly corresponds to TRBD1 (5 bases). Germline CDR1 DFQATT, CDR2 SNEGSKA (reference sequence). The germline V and J ends were trimmed by 4 bases and 9 bases, with 12 bases remaining between them. There are 11 residues in the CDR3. This CDR3 reads CSAIEGQSYTF. CDR3 DNA: TGCAGTGCTATCGAAGGACAAAGCTACACCTTC.

V is TRBV9 and J is TRBJ2-1; TRBD1 matches 7 bases. Per the germline V gene, CDR1 is SGDLS and CDR2 is YYNGEE. The CDR3 length is 14 residues. The junction had 7 bases not matched to a gene; V was cut back by 1 base and J by 9 bases. The CDR3 nucleotides are TGTGCCAGCAGCGTAACCGACAGGGTAGGTGAGCAGTTCTTC. Its translation: CASSVTDRVGEQFF.

This clone has at least ten counts. The genes are TRBV23-1 and TRBJ2-1, with 10 bases matching TRBD2. TRBV23-1 is an open reading frame, and its role is uncertain. V gave up 1 base and J gave up 0 bases; unmatched junction bases: 9. The CDR3 covers 19 residues. The CDR3 DNA reads TGCGCCAGCAGTCAATGGTCCCAGCGGGAGGGCCGCTCCTACAATGAGCAGTTCTTC. Its protein is CASSQWSQREGRSYNEQFF.

The chain uses TRBV5-1 and TRBJ1-1, with 8 bases matching TRBD1. CDR1 SGHRS and CDR2 YFSETQ come from the germline V gene. The CDR3 length is 15 residues. The trim removed 2 bases at V and 1 base at J, leaving 4 bases unmatched. DNA for the CDR3: TGCGCCAGCAGCTTCAGGGGGCGGCAGAACACTGAAGCTTTCTTT. Its translation is CASSFRGRQNTEAFF.

This clone has more than one count but fewer than ten. Other DNA sequences within the sample encode an identical CDR3. This rearrangement joins TRBV2 to TRBJ2-3; D is unresolved. The V gene's germline CDR1 is SNHLY and CDR2 FYNNEI. The germline V and J ends were trimmed by 2 bases and 1 base, with 4 bases remaining between them. The CDR3 sequence is 13 residues long. CDR3 DNA sequence: TGTGCCAGCAGTGAACAGGGCACAGATACGCAGTATTTT. It translates to CASSEQGTDTQYF.

V is TRBV2 and J is TRBJ1-4, with a weak D call TRBD1 (6 bases). Trimming removed 5 bases at V and 4 bases at J, with 11 bases between. The V gene's germline CDR1 is SNHLY and CDR2 FYNNEI. The CDR3 is made up of 14 amino acids. The CDR3 DNA reads TGTGCCAGCAGTTCTGACAGGCATAATGAAAAACTGTTTTTT. Translation: CASSSDRHNEKLFF.

J is TRBJ2-3 and V is TRBV5-4; D is ambiguous. Looked up from germline, CDR1 is SGHNT and CDR2 is YYREEE (reference sequence). CDR3 length equals 15 residues. Deletions cut 0 bases from V and 1 base from J, with 9 bases between. CDR3 loop: CASSLGIEGTDTQYF. The CDR3 coding sequence is TGTGCCAGCAGCTTGGGAATCGAGGGCACAGATACGCAGTATTTT.

The chain combines TRBV19 with TRBJ2-7; 9 bases line up with TRBD2. The CDR3 extends over 15 amino acids. CDR1 LNHDA and CDR2 SQIVND come from the germline V gene (reference sequence). V was pared by 1 base and J by 2 bases, with 3 bases of the junction left unmatched. The CDR3 sequence: CASSIGLADTYEQYF. As DNA, the CDR3 is TGTGCCAGTAGTATAGGACTAGCGGACACCTACGAGCAGTACTTC.

This clone was seen more than once but under ten times. The chain joins TRBV20-1 to TRBJ2-2; no firm D call. Germline-derived CDR1 and CDR2 are DFQATT and SNEGSKA (reference sequence). Trimming removed 6 bases at V and 2 bases at J, with 4 bases between. The CDR3 runs to 11 residues. For the CDR3, the DNA is TGCAGTGCAGGAAACACCGGGGAGCTGTTTTTT. Its translation: CSAGNTGELFF.

This clone was seen a few times. V and J are TRBV5-6 and TRBJ1-1; 7 bases are shared with TRBD1. Germline V gene data show CDR1 as SGHDT and CDR2 as YYEEEE. The CDR3 is made up of 13 amino acids. Unmatched junction bases numbered 2, after V lost 0 bases and J lost 6 bases. The CDR3: CASSLGTGAEAFF. DNA for the CDR3: TGTGCCAGCAGCTTGGGAACAGGGGCTGAAGCTTTCTTT.

The table lists this clone with a few counts. The rearrangement joins TRBV19 to TRBJ2-5; 9 bases line up with TRBD1. The CDR3 consists of 15 residues. J was trimmed by 4 bases and V by 5 bases; bases with no gene match: 8. Germline-derived CDR1 and CDR2 are LNHDA and SQIVND (reference sequence). The DNA of the CDR3 is TGTGCCAGTAGTCGAGTCGGGGGACAGGGAGAGACCCAGTACTTC. As protein: CASSRVGGQGETQYF.

V is TRBV29-1 and J is TRBJ2-1; D call uncertain. Germline V gene sequence: CDR1 SQVTM, CDR2 ANQGSEA. The ends were cut back, 3 bases at V and 8 bases at J, with 14 bases in the middle. The CDR3 runs 13 residues. CDR3 sequence (DNA): TGCAGCGTTGAGGAGACGGCGGCCTATGAGCAGTTCTTC. Translated, it gives CSVEETAAYEQFF.

The rearrangement joins TRBV27 to TRBJ1-4; no reliable D call. CDR1 is MNHEY and CDR2 is SMNVEV in the germline V gene (reference sequence). This CDR3 contains 14 residues. V was clipped by 7 bases and J by 4 bases, with 13 bases between them. The CDR3: CASKRSSLNEKLFF. Here the CDR3 DNA reads TGTGCCAGCAAAAGGAGCAGCCTTAATGAAAAACTGTTTTTT.

This sequence joins TRBV7-6 and TRBJ2-3, with TRBD1 identical over 7 bases. Germline V lookup: CDR1 SGHVS, CDR2 FNYEAQ. Trimming cost V 4 bases and J 0 bases; bases outside gene matches: 10. CDR3 size: 17 residues. CDR3 loop: CASSSPLGRGSTDTQYF. The CDR3 DNA reads as TGTGCCAGCAGCTCCCCGCTTGGCAGGGGGAGCACAGATACGCAGTATTTT.

The sample holds a few counts of this clone. The chain joins TRBV11-3 to TRBJ2-2, with 14 bases lining up with TRBD2. Per germline, CDR1 SGHNT and CDR2 YENEEA. The CDR3 totals 17 residues. V lost 5 bases to trimming and J lost 5 bases; unmatched junction nucleotides: 7. The CDR3 sequence: CASSPTGLAGETGELFF. DNA of the CDR3: TGTGCCAGCAGCCCCACGGGACTAGCGGGAGAAACCGGGGAGCTGTTTTTT. The complete variable domain, with remaining parts taken from reference TRBV11-3 and TRBJ2-2, reads EAGVVQSPRYKIIEKKQPVAFWCNPISGHNTLYWYLQNLGQGPELLIRYENEEAVDDSQLPKDRFSAERLKGVDSTLKIQPAELGDSAVYLCASSPTGLAGETGELFFGEGSRLTVL.

The chain links TRBV5-1 to TRBJ2-5; TRBD2 matches 10 bases. Germline lookup yields CDR1 SGHRS and CDR2 YFSETQ. With 0 bases clipped from V and 5 bases from J, the junction kept 4 bases outside the gene matches. The CDR3 covers 15 residues. This chain's CDR3 is CASSLDPSGSETQYF. The CDR3 DNA sequence: TGCGCCAGCAGCTTGGATCCTAGCGGGAGTGAGACCCAGTACTTC.

In its sample, this clone was seen a few times. The rearrangement joins TRBV4-2 to TRBJ1-1; D call uncertain. V gave up 8 bases and J gave up 4 bases, with 17 bases separating them. CDR3 length: 14 residues. Per germline, CDR1 LGHNA and CDR2 YNFKEQ. For the CDR3, the DNA is TGTGCCAGCCGGCGCTCTCGCGAAAGCACTGAAGCTTTCTTT. It encodes CASRRSRESTEAFF.

This clone was counted between two and nine times. The V and J genes are TRBV7-2 and TRBJ1-3; D remains unclear. CDR1 is SGHTA, CDR2 FQGNSA, per germline. The CDR3 consists of 16 residues. Deletions cut 0 bases from V and 0 bases from J, with 9 bases between. The CDR3 bases are TGTGCCAGCAGCTTAGCCCCGCCTAGCTCTGGAAACACCATATATTTT. This translates into CASSLAPPSSGNTIYF.

This clone has ten or more counts. At one end, the junction sequence differs from germline, possibly due to a read error. The J gene is TRBJ1-2, the V gene TRBV20-1; D gene ambiguous. Germline assignment: CDR1 DFQATT and CDR2 SNEGSKA (reference sequence). The CDR3 loop spans 10 amino acids. This chain's CDR3 is CSALQTLRAF. CDR3 coding DNA: TGCAGTGCTTTACAGACCCTGCGGGCCTTC.

This clone came up a few times. V gene TRBV4-3 combines with J gene TRBJ2-1, with D possibly matching TRBD2 (6 bases). V lost 0 bases and J 12 bases, leaving 15 bases between the germline ends. Germline values: CDR1 LGHNA, CDR2 YSLEER. The CDR3 runs to 14 residues. CDR3: CASSQDREIGGQFF. CDR3 DNA: TGCGCCAGCAGCCAAGATCGTGAGATCGGGGGGCAGTTCTTC.

This clone was seen ten or more times. This sequence joins TRBV15 and TRBJ2-1; 7 bases agree with TRBD1. Per the germline V gene, CDR1 is LNHNV and CDR2 is YYDKDF (reference sequence). CDR3 length equals 15 residues. Losses at the gene ends were 2 bases for V and 7 bases for J; bases not matched to a gene: 8. The chain's CDR3 is CATSRQTGSGNEQFF. In DNA form, the CDR3 reads TGTGCCACCAGCAGACAGACAGGGAGTGGGAATGAGCAGTTCTTC.

The J gene is TRBJ2-1, the V gene TRBV27; D perhaps matches TRBD1 (5 bases). The CDR3 has 15 residues. Germline CDR1 and CDR2: MNHEY and SMNVEV (reference sequence). Trimming took 3 bases from V and 1 from J, leaving 10 bases between them. The CDR3 DNA is TGTGCCAGCAGTTTTGACAGAAAATCCTACAATGAGCAGTTCTTC. Translation gives CASSFDRKSYNEQFF.

This clone was seen a few times. The chain couples TRBV15 to TRBJ2-5; maybe TRBD1 (5 bases). Germline-derived CDR1 and CDR2 are LNHNV and YYDKDF (reference sequence). Trimming took off 0 bases at V and 4 bases at J, with 9 bases between the two ends. This CDR3 region has 14 residues. The CDR3 is CATSRDQGVETQYF. In nucleotides, the CDR3 is TGTGCCACCAGCAGAGATCAAGGGGTAGAGACCCAGTACTTC. The full variable domain, in which reference TRBV15 and TRBJ2-5 provide the parts outside the CDR3, is DAMVIQNPRYQVTQFGKPVTLSCSQTLNHNVMYWYQQKSSQAPKLLFHYYDKDFNNEADTPDNFQSRRPNTSFCFLDIRSPGLGDTAMYLCATSRDQGVETQYFGPGTRLLVL.

This clone was detected only a few times. The rearrangement links TRBV18 to TRBJ2-6; D gene uncertain. This CDR3 comprises 15 residues. V dropped 5 bases and J dropped 0 bases, with 8 bases sitting between them. The V gene's germline CDR1 is KGHSH and CDR2 LQKENI. The CDR3 sequence is CASSELPSGANVLTF. CDR3 nucleotides: TGTGCCAGCTCAGAACTTCCCTCTGGGGCCAACGTCCTGACTTTC. The variable domain in full, completed from reference TRBV18 and TRBJ2-6, reads NAGVMQNPRHLVRRRGQEARLRCSPMKGHSHVYWYRQLPEEGLKFMVYLQKENIIDESGMPKERFSAEFPKEGPSILRIQQVVRGDSAAYFCASSELPSGANVLTFGAGSRLTVL.

This chain links TRBV28 with TRBJ2-1, with no clear D. V was clipped by 1 base and J by 9 bases, with 7 bases between them. In germline, CDR1 is MDHEN, CDR2 SYDVKM. The CDR3 loop spans 12 amino acids. The CDR3 protein is CASSLLRREQFF. CDR3 coding DNA: TGTGCCAGCAGTTTATTGCGACGTGAGCAGTTCTTC.

This rearrangement joins TRBV2 to TRBJ2-2, with D possibly being TRBD1 or TRBD2 (6 bases each). V gave up 8 bases and J gave up 6 bases, with 22 bases separating them. Germline lookup yields CDR1 SNHLY and CDR2 FYNNEI. The length of the CDR3 is 16 residues. The CDR3 spells CASCGGQGVVSGELFF. For the CDR3, the DNA is TGTGCCAGCTGTGGGGGGCAGGGAGTTGTTTCCGGGGAGCTGTTTTTT.